This is a list of T cell receptor beta chains from one sample in a study of OX40 agonist ivuxolimab in advanced cancers. Sequenced by immunoSEQ multiplex PCR; TCRdb stores in-frame clones only, minus some. This table has over 75,000 clones, roughly nine tenths appearing once. The sample in question was CD4+ or CD8+ T cells sorted from blood, obtained in a trial of the OX40 agonist ivuxolimab. These receptors were obtained from an adult with an advanced solid tumor such as melanoma, head and neck, liver or kidney cancer. Each CDR3 is given with its conserved first and last residue. Each record gives: clone size, J gene, D gene, V gene, CDR3 protein, CDR3 DNA. A D gene is named only where the DNA matches it firmly. Size is stated for part of the rows, as once, few or many counts, or as a class when the clone is expanded.

>-|TRBJ2-1|TRBD2|TRBV27
CASSLTTSASYNEQFF
TGTGCCAGCAGTCTCACGACTAGCGCCTCCTACAATGAGCAGTTCTTC
>-|TRBJ2-1|-|TRBV6-1
CASSFWENEQFF
TGTGCCAGCAGTTTTTGGGAGAATGAGCAGTTCTTC
>-|TRBJ1-5|-|TRBV28
CASSIAGSNQPQHF
TGTGCCAGCAGTATAGCGGGGAGCAATCAGCCCCAGCATTTT
>-|TRBJ2-2|-|TRBV29-1
CSVDRGTGTGELFF
TGCAGCGTTGATAGGGGGACGGGGACCGGGGAGCTGTTTTTT
>once|TRBJ1-5|-|TRBV19
CASSIQGKNQPQHF
TGTGCCAGTAGTATTCAGGGAAAGAATCAGCCCCAGCATTTT
>-|TRBJ2-1|TRBD2|TRBV9
CASSYGTIDNEQFF
TGTGCCAGCAGCTACGGGACTATCGACAATGAGCAGTTCTTC
>-|TRBJ1-5|-|TRBV7-2
CASSLESNQPQHF
TGTGCCAGCAGCTTGGAGAGCAATCAGCCCCAGCATTTT
>-|TRBJ2-6|-|TRBV7-3
CASRFRGSGANVLTF
TGTGCCAGCAGGTTCAGGGGCTCTGGGGCCAACGTCCTGACTTTC
>-|TRBJ1-2|-|TRBV28
CASALEGGGYTF
TGTGCCAGCGCCCTGGAGGGGGGTGGCTACACCTTC
>-|TRBJ2-1|TRBD1|TRBV19
CASSIRGQGVLYNEQFF
TGTGCCAGTAGTATCCGGGGACAGGGGGTTTTGTACAATGAGCAGTTCTTC
>-|TRBJ2-6|-|TRBV6-6
CASSLRGAGANVLTF
TGTGCCAGCAGTCTACGGGGGGCCGGGGCCAACGTCCTGACTTTC
>-|TRBJ2-7|TRBD2|TRBV18
CASSLRSGAGGPTEQYF
TGTGCCAGCTCACTCCGTTCGGGAGCGGGGGGACCTACAGAGCAGTACTTC
>-|TRBJ2-1|TRBD1|TRBV14
CASSRRLAGTGFYNEQFF
TGTGCCAGCAGCCGACGTTTGGCCGGGACAGGCTTCTACAATGAGCAGTTCTTC
>-|TRBJ2-7|-|TRBV2
CASILQQGLSYEQYF
TGTGCCAGCATTCTCCAACAGGGTTTATCCTACGAGCAGTACTTC
>-|TRBJ2-5|-|TRBV7-8
CASSWGHGETQYF
TGTGCCAGCAGCTGGGGACACGGAGAGACCCAGTACTTC
>-|TRBJ1-1|-|TRBV4-2
CASSQGFFPNTEAFF
TGTGCCAGCAGCCAAGGCTTTTTTCCGAACACTGAAGCTTTCTTT
>-|TRBJ2-1|TRBD1|TRBV27
CASSFAGQGERQFF
TGTGCCAGCAGTTTCGCAGGACAGGGAGAGAGGCAGTTCTTC
>-|TRBJ1-5|TRBD1|TRBV6-1
CASSGQDYQPQHF
TGTGCCAGTTCCGGACAGGATTATCAGCCCCAGCATTTT
>-|TRBJ2-6|-|TRBV6-5
CASSAGLAGANVLTF
TGTGCCAGCAGTGCGGGGTTGGCTGGGGCCAACGTCCTGACTTTC
>once|TRBJ2-3|TRBD2|TRBV7-2
CASSPRGGAYGDTQYF
TGTGCCAGCAGCCCCCGCGGGGGGGCATATGGAGATACGCAGTATTTT
>-|TRBJ1-1|-|TRBV15
CATSIRHSESEAFF
TGTGCCACCAGCATTAGACACTCAGAGTCTGAAGCTTTCTTT
>-|TRBJ2-5|TRBD1|TRBV5-1
CASSRGQNQETQYF
TGCGCCAGCAGCAGGGGACAGAACCAAGAGACCCAGTACTTC
>-|TRBJ2-5|TRBD1|TRBV5-1
CASSLGGQGETQYF
TGCGCCAGCAGCTTGGGCGGACAGGGAGAGACCCAGTACTTC
>-|TRBJ2-1|TRBD2|TRBV5-5
CASSLGYIGGGIMDEQFF
TGTGCCAGCAGCTTGGGGTACATCGGCGGGGGGATTATGGATGAGCAGTTCTTC
>-|TRBJ2-7|TRBD2|TRBV5-4
CASSLLSGGPYEQYF
TGTGCCAGCAGCTTACTAAGCGGGGGGCCCTACGAGCAGTACTTC
>-|TRBJ1-5|-|TRBV30
CAWSEAVANNQPQHF
TGTGCCTGGAGTGAAGCAGTCGCCAACAATCAGCCCCAGCATTTT
>-|TRBJ1-6|-|TRBV6-6
CASSPRGLGNNSPLHF
TGTGCCAGCAGCCCACGAGGGCTTGGAAATAATTCACCCCTCCACTTT
>few|TRBJ2-2|-|TRBV9
CASTTKSYTGELFF
TGTGCCAGCACCACCAAATCCTACACCGGGGAGCTGTTTTTT
>-|TRBJ2-2|TRBD2|TRBV9
CASSARAGDRDTGELFF
TGTGCCAGCAGCGCGAGGGCGGGAGACCGGGACACCGGGGAGCTGTTTTTT
>-|TRBJ2-5|TRBD1|TRBV5-1
CASSSGGQYQETQYF
TGCGCCAGCAGCTCAGGGGGACAGTACCAAGAGACCCAGTACTTC
>-|TRBJ1-1|-|TRBV27
CASSPYSVGTEAFF
TGTGCCAGCAGTCCCTACTCGGTGGGTACTGAAGCTTTCTTT
>-|TRBJ2-1|TRBD2|TRBV7-3
CASSLGGGTYNEQFF
TGTGCCAGCAGCTTGGGCGGGGGGACCTACAATGAGCAGTTCTTC
>-|TRBJ2-5|-|TRBV7-9
CASSLGVTQYF
TGTGCCAGCAGCCTGGGGGTGACCCAGTACTTC
>-|TRBJ2-1|TRBD2|TRBV28
CASSFTSGVNNEQFF
TGTGCCAGCAGTTTTACTAGCGGGGTAAATAATGAGCAGTTCTTC
>-|TRBJ1-2|-|TRBV6-1
CASSFPGLRSGGYTF
TGTGCCAGCAGTTTTCCTGGACTGCGGTCGGGAGGCTACACCTTC
>once|TRBJ1-4|-|TRBV11-2
CASSLDGKTNEKLFF
TGTGCCAGCAGCTTAGATGGCAAAACTAATGAAAAACTGTTTTTT
>-|TRBJ1-1|-|TRBV18
CASSPLPDRNTEAFF
TGTGCCAGCTCACCCCTCCCGGACAGGAACACTGAAGCTTTCTTT
>-|TRBJ1-2|-|TRBV27
CASTPREGYGYTF
TGTGCCAGCACTCCCAGGGAGGGCTATGGCTACACCTTC
>once|TRBJ2-3|TRBD1|TRBV5-1
CASSLGDRRSTDTQYF
TGCGCCAGCAGCTTGGGGGACAGGCGAAGCACAGATACGCAGTATTTT
>-|TRBJ2-7|-|TRBV7-2
CATAMAYEQYF
TGTGCCACCGCGATGGCCTACGAGCAGTACTTC
>-|TRBJ1-1|-|TRBV6-1
CASSSDIAEAFF
TGTGCCAGCAGTTCCGACATCGCTGAAGCTTTCTTT
>-|TRBJ1-5|-|TRBV28
CASSLTRDSNQPQHF
TGTGCCAGCAGTTTAACCCGGGACAGCAATCAGCCCCAGCATTTT
>-|TRBJ2-1|-|TRBV5-1
CASTGTSLEEQFF
TGCGCCAGCACAGGGACTTCTCTAGAGGAGCAGTTCTTC
>-|TRBJ2-7|TRBD1|TRBV6-1
CASSGPGQGAREQYF
TGTGCCAGCAGTGGCCCGGGACAGGGGGCGCGGGAGCAGTACTTC
>-|TRBJ1-1|-|TRBV11-2
CASSLGVLNTEAFF
TGTGCCAGCAGCTTAGGGGTTCTGAACACTGAAGCTTTCTTT
>-|TRBJ2-2|-|TRBV4-1
CASSQDSNTGAGELFF
TGCGCCAGCAGCCAGGATAGTAACACTGGGGCCGGGGAGCTGTTTTTT
>-|TRBJ2-3|TRBD2|TRBV7-9
CASSLEGPSGRGTQYF
TGTGCCAGCAGCTTAGAAGGGCCTAGCGGGAGAGGTACGCAGTATTTT
>-|TRBJ2-1|TRBD2|TRBV4-2
CASSQVQGSRLAGYNEQFF
TGTGCCAGCAGCCAAGTTCAGGGGTCTCGTCTAGCGGGTTACAATGAGCAGTTCTTC
>-|TRBJ2-5|-|TRBV7-2
CASSPGPGGTQYF
TGTGCCAGCAGTCCGGGCCCTGGAGGGACCCAGTACTTC
>-|TRBJ1-3|TRBD1|TRBV6-5
CASSFGTANSGNTIYF
TGTGCCAGCAGTTTCGGGACAGCGAACTCTGGAAACACCATATATTTT
>-|TRBJ2-7|-|TRBV27
CASSLYPGFGSEQYF
TGTGCCAGCAGTTTATACCCAGGGTTCGGATCCGAGCAGTACTTC
>-|TRBJ2-3|-|TRBV5-8
CASSLGPITDTQYF
TGTGCCAGCAGCCTGGGGCCCATCACAGATACGCAGTATTTT
>once|TRBJ2-7|TRBD2|TRBV5-5
CASSVASGRYEQYF
TGTGCCAGCAGTGTTGCTAGCGGGAGATACGAGCAGTACTTC
>-|TRBJ2-1|-|TRBV5-1
CASSLGLGVGEQFF
TGCGCCAGCAGCTTGGGGCTGGGGGTGGGTGAGCAGTTCTTC
>-|TRBJ2-5|-|TRBV6-5
CASLGGAGETQYF
TGTGCCAGTCTTGGGGGGGCCGGAGAGACCCAGTACTTC
>-|TRBJ1-2|-|TRBV2
CASSEFGRQDYGYTF
TGTGCCAGCAGCGAATTTGGACGGCAGGACTATGGCTACACCTTC
>-|TRBJ2-7|TRBD1|TRBV19
CASSSRDSNYEQYF
TGTGCCAGCTCCTCCCGGGACAGTAATTACGAGCAGTACTTC
>-|TRBJ2-5|TRBD1|TRBV10-3
CAIGQGQGGETQYF
TGTGCCATCGGGCAGGGACAGGGAGGAGAGACCCAGTACTTC
>-|TRBJ2-1|TRBD2|TRBV28
CASSFRAVGLGDEQFF
TGTGCCAGCAGTTTTAGGGCCGTCGGACTAGGAGATGAGCAGTTCTTC